This entry features one TCR beta chain sequence. The DNA is left out, because the CDR3 cannot be placed on it with certainty; the CDR3 is given as TCRdb lists it. This sample stems from a study of CD4 and CD8 cells across lung adenocarcinoma regions. Donors had localized lung adenocarcinoma, a non-small cell lung cancer. The CDR3 is 22 amino acids in total, end residues counted. The germline V gene encodes CDR1 MNHEY and CDR2 SVGAGI. TCRdb called the PCR reads again in MiXCR, with one record for every CDR3 protein. The sample lists 6,000 to 7,500 distinct CDR3 sequences; roughly 57% were seen once. The TCR originated in a male donor with lung adenocarcinoma. The CD4 and CD8 labels of this study may be unreliable. Sequencing used CD8+ T cells from the center of a lung tumor. The chain recombines TRBV6-5 with TRBJ2-2. The CDR3 here is CASSYSSGWLHLRFGDTGELFF.